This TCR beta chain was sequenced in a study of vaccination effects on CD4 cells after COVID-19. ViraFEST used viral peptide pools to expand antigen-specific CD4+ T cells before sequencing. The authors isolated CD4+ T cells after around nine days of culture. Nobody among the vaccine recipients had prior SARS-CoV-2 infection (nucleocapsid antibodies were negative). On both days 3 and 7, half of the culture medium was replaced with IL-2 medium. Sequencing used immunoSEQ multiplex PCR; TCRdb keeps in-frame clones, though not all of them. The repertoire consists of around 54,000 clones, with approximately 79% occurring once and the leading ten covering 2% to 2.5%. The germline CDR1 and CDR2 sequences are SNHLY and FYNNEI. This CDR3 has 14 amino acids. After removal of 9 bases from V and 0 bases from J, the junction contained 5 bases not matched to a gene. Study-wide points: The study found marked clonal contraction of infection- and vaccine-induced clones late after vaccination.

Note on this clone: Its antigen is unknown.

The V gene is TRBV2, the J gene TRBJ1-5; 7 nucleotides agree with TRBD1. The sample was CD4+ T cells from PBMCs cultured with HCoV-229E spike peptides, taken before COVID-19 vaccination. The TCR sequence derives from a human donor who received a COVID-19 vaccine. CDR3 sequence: CASTGAVSNQPQHF. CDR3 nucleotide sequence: TGTGCCAGTACAGGGGCGGTTAGCAATCAGCCCCAGCATTTT.